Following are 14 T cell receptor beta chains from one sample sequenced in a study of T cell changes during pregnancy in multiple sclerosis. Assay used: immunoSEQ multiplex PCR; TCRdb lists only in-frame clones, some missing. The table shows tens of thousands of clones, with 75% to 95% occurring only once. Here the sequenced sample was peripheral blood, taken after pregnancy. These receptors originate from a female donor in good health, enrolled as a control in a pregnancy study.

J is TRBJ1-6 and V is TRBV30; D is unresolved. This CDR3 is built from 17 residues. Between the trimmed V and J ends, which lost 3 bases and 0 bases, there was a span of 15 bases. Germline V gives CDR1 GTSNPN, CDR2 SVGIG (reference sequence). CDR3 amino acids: CAWSLGGSSSYNSPLHF. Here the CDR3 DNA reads TGTGCCTGGAGCCTCGGCGGGTCCAGCTCCTATAATTCACCCCTCCACTTT.

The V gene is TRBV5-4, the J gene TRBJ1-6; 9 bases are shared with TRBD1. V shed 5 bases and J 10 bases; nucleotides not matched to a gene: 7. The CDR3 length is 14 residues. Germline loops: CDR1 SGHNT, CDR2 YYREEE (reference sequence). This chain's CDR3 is CASRPDRGWSPLHF. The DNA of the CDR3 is TGTGCCAGCAGACCGGACAGGGGTTGGTCACCCCTCCACTTT.

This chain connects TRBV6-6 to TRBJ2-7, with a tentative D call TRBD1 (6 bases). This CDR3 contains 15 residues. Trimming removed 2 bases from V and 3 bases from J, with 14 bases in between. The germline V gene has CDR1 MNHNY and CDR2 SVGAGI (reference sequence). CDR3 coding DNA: TGTGCCAGCAGTTACCACCGGGACATAGGCTACGAGCAGTACTTC. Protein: CASSYHRDIGYEQYF.

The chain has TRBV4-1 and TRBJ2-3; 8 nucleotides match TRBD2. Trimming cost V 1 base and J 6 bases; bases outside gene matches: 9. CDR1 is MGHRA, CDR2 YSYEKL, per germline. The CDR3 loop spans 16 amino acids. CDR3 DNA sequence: TGCGCCAGCAGCCAAGGACCAGCGGGGGCGGGGGATACGCAGTATTTT. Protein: CASSQGPAGAGDTQYF.

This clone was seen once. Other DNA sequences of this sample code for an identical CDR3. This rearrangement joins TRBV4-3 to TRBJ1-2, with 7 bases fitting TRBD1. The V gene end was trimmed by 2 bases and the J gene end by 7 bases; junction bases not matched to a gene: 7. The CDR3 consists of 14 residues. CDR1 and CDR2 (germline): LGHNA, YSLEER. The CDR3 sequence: CASSQNQGDGGYTF. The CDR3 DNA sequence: TGCGCCAGCAGCCAAAATCAGGGGGATGGTGGCTACACCTTC.

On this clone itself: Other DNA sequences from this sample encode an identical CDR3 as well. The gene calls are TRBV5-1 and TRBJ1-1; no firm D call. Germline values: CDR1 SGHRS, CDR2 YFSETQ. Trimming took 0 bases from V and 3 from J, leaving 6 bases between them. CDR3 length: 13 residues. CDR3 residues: CASSLAGDTEAFF. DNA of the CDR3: TGCGCCAGCAGCTTGGCCGGGGACACTGAAGCTTTCTTT.

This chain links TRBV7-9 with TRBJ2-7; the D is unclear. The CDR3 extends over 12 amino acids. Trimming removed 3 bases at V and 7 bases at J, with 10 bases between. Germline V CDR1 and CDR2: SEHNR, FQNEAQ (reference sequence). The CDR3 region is CASSLERREQYF. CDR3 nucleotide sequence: TGTGCCAGCAGCTTGGAGAGACGGGAGCAGTACTTC.

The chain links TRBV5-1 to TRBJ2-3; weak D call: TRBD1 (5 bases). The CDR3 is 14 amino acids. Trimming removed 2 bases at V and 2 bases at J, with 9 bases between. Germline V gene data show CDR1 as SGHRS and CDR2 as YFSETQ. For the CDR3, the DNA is TGCGCCAGCAGCTTCCAGGGAAACACAGATACGCAGTATTTT. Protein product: CASSFQGNTDTQYF.

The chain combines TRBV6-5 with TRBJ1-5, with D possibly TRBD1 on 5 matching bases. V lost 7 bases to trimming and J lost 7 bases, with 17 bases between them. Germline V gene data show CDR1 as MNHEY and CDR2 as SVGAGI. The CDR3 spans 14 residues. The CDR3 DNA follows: TGTGCCAGCAACACCGCAGGGAGCGGGCAGCCCCAGCATTTT. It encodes CASNTAGSGQPQHF.

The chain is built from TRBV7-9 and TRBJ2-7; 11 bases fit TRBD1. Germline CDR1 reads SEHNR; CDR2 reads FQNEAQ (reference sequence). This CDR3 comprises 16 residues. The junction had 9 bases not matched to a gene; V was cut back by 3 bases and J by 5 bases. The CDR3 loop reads CASSFQPGQGADEQYF. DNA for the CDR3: TGTGCCAGCAGCTTTCAGCCCGGACAGGGGGCGGACGAGCAGTACTTC.

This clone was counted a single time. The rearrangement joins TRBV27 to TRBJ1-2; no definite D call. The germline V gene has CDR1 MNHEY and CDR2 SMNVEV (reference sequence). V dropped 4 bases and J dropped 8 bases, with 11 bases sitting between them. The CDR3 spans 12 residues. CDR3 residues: CASSSPWRGYTF. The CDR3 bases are TGTGCCAGCAGTTCCCCCTGGAGGGGCTACACCTTC.

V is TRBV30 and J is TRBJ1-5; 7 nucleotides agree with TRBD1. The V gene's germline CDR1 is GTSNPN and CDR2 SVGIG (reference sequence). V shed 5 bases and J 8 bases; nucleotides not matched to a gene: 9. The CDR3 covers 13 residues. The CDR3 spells CAWQGQDGEPQHF. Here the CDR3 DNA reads TGTGCCTGGCAAGGACAGGATGGAGAGCCCCAGCATTTT.

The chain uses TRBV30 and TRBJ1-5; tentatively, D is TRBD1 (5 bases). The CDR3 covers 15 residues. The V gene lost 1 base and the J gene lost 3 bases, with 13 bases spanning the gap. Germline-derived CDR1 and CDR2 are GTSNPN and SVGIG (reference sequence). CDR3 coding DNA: TGTGCCTGGAGTGCCGATCGGGGACTCAATCAGCCCCAGCATTTT. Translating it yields CAWSADRGLNQPQHF.

CDR3 DNA sequence: TGTGCCAGCAGCCAAGGTCACAGGTTTGAGACCCAGTACTTC. This gives the protein CASSQGHRFETQYF. The rearrangement uses TRBV14 and TRBJ2-5, with a weak D call TRBD1 (5 bases). Germline V lookup: CDR1 SGHDN, CDR2 FVKESK. The germline V and J ends were trimmed by 1 base and 5 bases, with 11 bases remaining between them. This CDR3 has 14 amino acids.